One sample yielded the 16 T cell receptor beta chains listed below, sequenced in a study of cytomegalovirus exposure and HLA in healthy donors. PCR employed 60 Vbeta and 13 Jbeta primers. TCRdb's copy holds only in-frame clones and misses some; the assay was immunoSEQ multiplex PCR. The table includes some 220,000 clones, around 88% detected once. Sequencing was done on a sample of PBMCs. Receptors originate from a young woman in good health and CMV-seronegative.

The chain employs TRBV27 and TRBJ1-2; tentatively, D is TRBD1 (5 bases). CDR3 length: 15 amino acids. Trimming left V 3 bases short and J 3 bases short, with 14 bases between. Germline V gives CDR1 MNHEY, CDR2 SMNVEV (reference sequence). The CDR3 sequence: CASSFLGRGDYGYTF. The CDR3 nucleotides are TGTGCCAGCAGTTTCCTAGGTCGGGGGGACTATGGCTACACCTTC.

The rearrangement links TRBV9 to TRBJ2-1; TRBD2 matches at 8 bases. The CDR3 is 16 residues long. Germline CDR1 SGDLS, CDR2 YYNGEE. V trimming: 0 bases; J trimming: 6 bases; junction bases outside the gene matches: 8. The CDR3 bases are TGTGCCAGCAGCGTAGATGCGGGACTAGGAAGCAATGAGCAGTTCTTC. Its translation: CASSVDAGLGSNEQFF.

The rearrangement links TRBV6-5 to TRBJ2-3; 9 bases are shared with TRBD2. CDR3 length equals 15 residues. V shed 7 bases and J 7 bases; nucleotides not matched to a gene: 12. Germline V lookup: CDR1 MNHEY, CDR2 SVGAGI. The CDR3 loop is CASTPWREGLNTQYF. The CDR3 nucleotides read TGTGCCAGCACTCCGTGGCGGGAGGGCCTGAATACGCAGTATTTT.

The chain is built from TRBV5-4 and TRBJ2-7; D might be TRBD1 (6 bases). The CDR3 covers 16 residues. V lost 1 base, J lost 3 bases, and 17 bases lay in between. CDR1 and CDR2 from the germline V gene are SGHNT and YYREEE (reference sequence). In DNA form, the CDR3 reads TGTGCCAGCAGCTTGAGGTGGGACACCGTAAACTACGAGCAGTACTTC. Translation gives CASSLRWDTVNYEQYF.

This chain connects TRBV6-5 to TRBJ2-5; D is unclear. Near its end, the DNA agrees better with TRBJ2-7, so the J call may be wrong. Germline assignment: CDR1 MNHEY and CDR2 SVGAGI. The CDR3 runs to 13 residues. The CDR3 coding sequence is TGTGCCAGCAGTATTACGTCTGGTTACGAGCAGTACTTC. Protein product: CASSITSGYEQYF.

V usage is TRBV4-1 and J usage is TRBJ1-1, with no clear D. The CDR3 length is 14 residues. Germline lookup yields CDR1 MGHRA and CDR2 YSYEKL. The V and J ends lost 2 bases and 1 base respectively, with 8 bases between them. The CDR3 sequence is CASSQMAGNTEAFF. The CDR3 DNA follows: TGCGCCAGCAGCCAAATGGCTGGGAACACTGAAGCTTTCTTT.

This chain joins TRBV5-4 and TRBJ1-5; tentative D call: TRBD1 (6 bases). V dropped 4 bases and J dropped 4 bases, with 21 bases sitting between them. From germline, CDR1 is SGHNT and CDR2 YYREEE (reference sequence). There are 17 residues in the CDR3. The CDR3 spells CASSEGGARVGNQPQHF. DNA for the CDR3: TGTGCCAGCAGCGAAGGGGGGGCCAGGGTGGGGAATCAGCCCCAGCATTTT.

Only one count was recorded for this clone. The chain carries TRBV7-9 and TRBJ1-3; maybe TRBD1 (6 bases). V was trimmed by 5 bases and J by 4 bases, leaving 15 bases between them. This CDR3 contains 15 residues. In germline, CDR1 is SEHNR, CDR2 FQNEAQ (reference sequence). The CDR3 nucleotides are TGTGCCAGCAGCCCCCGGGGGGCGGAAGGAAACACCATATATTTT. Translating it yields CASSPRGAEGNTIYF.

The chain has TRBV6-5 and TRBJ2-2; D is perhaps TRBD1 (5 bases). The ends were cut back, 5 bases at V and 6 bases at J, with 10 bases in the middle. The germline V gene has CDR1 MNHEY and CDR2 SVGAGI. The CDR3 is 13 residues long. CDR3 amino acids: CASSPSGPGELFF. The CDR3 DNA sequence: TGTGCCAGCAGTCCCTCAGGGCCCGGGGAGCTGTTTTTT.

The chain uses TRBV15 and TRBJ1-4; D possibly corresponds to TRBD1 (5 bases). Germline V gene sequence: CDR1 LNHNV, CDR2 YYDKDF (reference sequence). Between the trimmed V and J ends, which lost 3 bases and 3 bases, there was a span of 8 bases. CDR3 length: 14 amino acids. CDR3 sequence (DNA): TGTGCCACCAGCAGGACAGTTTCTAATGAAAAACTGTTTTTT. Protein product: CATSRTVSNEKLFF.

The V call is TRBV11-3, the J call TRBJ2-1; D remains ambiguous. Trimming cost V 5 bases and J 8 bases, with 10 bases left between them. The CDR3 has 12 residues. The germline gives CDR1 SGHNT, CDR2 YENEEA. This chain's CDR3 is CASSRGRDEQFF. The CDR3 region has the DNA TGTGCCAGCAGCAGAGGTCGAGATGAGCAGTTCTTC.

This chain uses TRBV19 with TRBJ1-1, with 10 bases matching TRBD1. The CDR3 consists of 15 residues. Trimming at V came to 3 bases and at J to 6 bases, leaving 7 bases not matched to a gene. The germline CDR1 and CDR2 sequences are LNHDA and SQIVND (reference sequence). The CDR3 sequence: CASSMGGTGVAEAFF. The CDR3 nucleotides read TGTGCCAGTAGTATGGGGGGGACAGGGGTGGCTGAAGCTTTCTTT.

DNA for the CDR3: TGTGCCAGCAGCCCCGATGTCGGTGAGCAGTTCTTC. Translation: CASSPDVGEQFF. This sequence joins TRBV5-6 and TRBJ2-1; D gene uncertain. CDR3 length: 12 amino acids. The V end was cut by 4 bases, the J end by 9 bases, with 11 bases between. Germline V gene lookup returns CDR1 SGHDT and CDR2 YYEEEE.

The chain links TRBV19 to TRBJ2-7, with 10 bases aligning to TRBD2. CDR1 is LNHDA, CDR2 SQIVND, per germline (reference sequence). The CDR3 has 14 amino acids. V shed 4 bases and J 3 bases; nucleotides not matched to a gene: 3. In DNA form, the CDR3 reads TGTGCCAGTAGTAGGTCTAGCGGGAGCTACGAGCAGTACTTC. Translating gives CASSRSSGSYEQYF.

The chain has TRBV5-4 and TRBJ2-7; TRBD1 agrees at 8 bases. V shed 4 bases, J shed 4 bases, and the junction held 13 bases outside the gene matches. From germline, CDR1 is SGHNT and CDR2 YYREEE (reference sequence). CDR3 length equals 16 residues. The CDR3 coding sequence is TGTGCCAGCAGCCCAACCCCCCAGGGGGCTCGTTACGAGCAGTACTTC. Translation: CASSPTPQGARYEQYF.

The chain recombines TRBV29-1 with TRBJ2-5; the D gene is possibly TRBD1 (6 bases). There are 12 residues in the CDR3. Germline CDR1 and CDR2: SQVTM and ANQGSEA. The V end lost 6 bases, the J end lost 5 bases, and 13 bases lay between the germline ends. The CDR3 reads CSVMTGAETQYF. In DNA form, the CDR3 reads TGCAGCGTCATGACAGGTGCCGAGACCCAGTACTTC.